What follows are 2 T cell receptor beta chains derived from one specimen sequenced in a study of T cell changes during pregnancy in multiple sclerosis. Method: immunoSEQ multiplex PCR; TCRdb's copy keeps in-frame clones and lacks some. The sample lists around 92,000 clones, 85% to 95% occurring once. Here the sequenced sample was peripheral blood, taken in the third trimester of pregnancy. Source of these receptors: a female donor with multiple sclerosis, enrolled in a pregnancy study.

The rearrangement links TRBV6-5 to TRBJ2-5, with D perhaps TRBD1 (5 bases). V was cut by 8 bases and J by 5 bases, with 15 bases left in between. Germline-derived CDR1 and CDR2 are MNHEY and SVGAGI. This CDR3 has 13 residues. The CDR3 DNA sequence: TGTGCCAGCCCCCAGCCAGGGCCGGAGACCCAGTACTTC. It specifies CASPQPGPETQYF.

J is TRBJ2-5 and V is TRBV9, with D tentatively TRBD2 (6 bases). V gave up 0 bases and J gave up 5 bases, with 8 bases separating them. The CDR3 totals 13 residues. The germline CDR1 and CDR2 sequences are SGDLS and YYNGEE. The CDR3 region has the DNA TGTGCCAGCAGCGTAGAAGGGAGGGAGACCCAGTACTTC. Translated: CASSVEGRETQYF. The full variable domain, with the rest looked up from reference TRBV9 and TRBJ2-5, is DSGVTQTPKHLITATGQRVTLRCSPRSGDLSVYWYQQSLDQGLQFLIQYYNGEERAKGNILERFSAQQFPDLHSELNLSSLELGDSALYFCASSVEGRETQYFGPGTRLLVL.